The 15 T cell receptor beta chains below come from one sample, sequenced in a study of blood T cells in healthy people across ages. Next came a second PCR, run for roughly 6 to 11 cycles, which used a sample-barcoded 5' primer along with a J-beta primer mix. TCRdb re-called the 5' RACE reads through MiXCR, storing one row per CDR3 protein. The sample lists roughly 1.6 million distinct CDR3 sequences; roughly 32% were seen once. Sequenced: blood. These receptors were obtained from a woman in her twenties or thirties in good health.

This clonotype was recorded a few times. This chain connects TRBV6-2 or TRBV6-3 to TRBJ2-3, with 14 bases aligning to TRBD2. This CDR3 contains 19 residues. V dropped 0 bases and J dropped 6; count of bases not matched to a gene: 11. From germline, CDR1 is MNHEY and CDR2 SVGEGT. CDR3 DNA: TGTGCCAGCAGTTACTCGACTAGCGGGGGGGCTAAATTACCGGATACGCAGTATTTT. This translates into CASSYSTSGGAKLPDTQYF.

This clonotype turned up a few times. J is TRBJ1-2 and V is TRBV21-1; the table's TRBD1 call for D was not verified on the DNA. TRBV21-1 has pseudogene status. The CDR3 length is 15 residues. This CDR3 reads CASSSRLTGYYGYTF. The DNA of the CDR3 is TGTGCCAGCAGCAGCCGACTGACAGGGTACTATGGCTACACCTTC.

This clonotype has a count of ten or more. The V call is TRBV4-1, the J call TRBJ2-5; 9 bases align to TRBD2. The ends lost 4 bases at V and 5 bases at J; junction bases unmatched: 8. This CDR3 region has 15 residues. Per germline, CDR1 MGHRA and CDR2 YSYEKL. This CDR3 reads CASSLLGLASETQYF. CDR3 nucleotide sequence: TGCGCCAGCAGCCTCCTGGGACTAGCCAGTGAGACCCAGTACTTC.

This clonotype was recorded at least ten times. The V and J genes are TRBV29-1 and TRBJ2-5, with a possible D match to TRBD1 (5 bases). From germline, CDR1 is SQVTM and CDR2 ANQGSEA. V was pared by 8 bases and J by 3 bases, with 13 bases between. CDR3 length: 12 amino acids. For the CDR3, the DNA is TGCAGCTTTGCCAGGGTGGAAGAGACCCAGTACTTC. It is translated as CSFARVEETQYF.

As concerns this clonotype: A much larger clonotype is one base distant, so this may be a read error. The V and J genes are TRBV20-1 and TRBJ2-5; 7 bases fit TRBD1. Per germline, CDR1 DFQATT and CDR2 SNEGSKA (reference sequence). The CDR3 runs 12 residues. J gave up 13 bases and V 6 bases, and 14 bases lay outside the gene matches. The CDR3 is CSAGTDSYERYF. The CDR3 DNA reads TGCAGTGCCGGGACAGACTCCTACGAGCGGTACTTC.

The chain employs TRBV29-1 and TRBJ1-2; D is ambiguous. The germline V gene has CDR1 SQVTM and CDR2 ANQGSEA. The CDR3 is made up of 12 amino acids. Between the trimmed V and J ends, which lost 6 bases and 4 bases, there was a span of 12 bases. CDR3 sequence: CSVLDGTYGYTF. DNA for the CDR3: TGCAGCGTCCTTGATGGCACCTATGGCTACACCTTC.

This clonotype was found a few times. V gene TRBV4-1 combines with J gene TRBJ2-2; D is uncertain. Germline CDR1 and CDR2: MGHRA and YSYEKL. The CDR3 has 16 residues. V lost 1 base and J lost 8, with 17 bases in between. The DNA for the CDR3 is TGCGCCAGCAGCCAAGGGGATCTATCTGGCTGGGGGGAGCTGTTTTTT. Protein product: CASSQGDLSGWGELFF.

The chain employs TRBV6-1 and TRBJ2-7, with TRBD1 identical over 7 bases. This CDR3 is 15 amino acids long. Germline V lookup: CDR1 MNHNS, CDR2 SASEGT. V shed 4 bases and J 6 bases; nucleotides not matched to a gene: 12. CDR3 bases: TGTGCCAGCAGTGGGCTGACAGGGTCCGGTGGCGAGCAGTACTTC. Translating it yields CASSGLTGSGGEQYF.

The V call is TRBV27, the J call TRBJ2-1; TRBD2 matches at 7 bases. Trimming at V came to 2 bases and at J to 6 bases, leaving 7 bases not matched to a gene. Germline lookup yields CDR1 MNHEY and CDR2 SMNVEV (reference sequence). This CDR3 comprises 15 residues. The CDR3 DNA is TGTGCCAGCAGTTTAGCGGGAGAGGGTGTCAATGAGCAGTTCTTC. It is translated as CASSLAGEGVNEQFF.

This clonotype showed up just a few times. The rearrangement links TRBV11-2 to TRBJ2-1, with 10 bases lining up with TRBD2. The J segment lost 6 bases and the V segment lost 1 base, leaving 12 bases of the junction unmatched. The CDR3 spans 18 residues. CDR1 SGHAT and CDR2 FQNNGV come from the germline V gene. As DNA, the CDR3 is TGTGCCAGCAGCTTAGCCCCTAGCGGGGGCCCGGTTGCCAATGAGCAGTTCTTC. Protein: CASSLAPSGGPVANEQFF.

The V call is TRBV6-1, the J call TRBJ2-3, with a weak D call TRBD1 (7 bases). This CDR3 is 15 amino acids long. CDR1 is MNHNS and CDR2 is SASEGT in the germline V gene. The V gene lost 0 bases and the J gene lost 3 bases, with 10 bases spanning the gap. The CDR3 region has the DNA TGTGCCAGCAGTGAAGCGACAGGGAGGACAGATACGCAGTATTTT. Its protein is CASSEATGRTDTQYF.

The chain employs TRBV9 and TRBJ2-7; the D is unclear. Germline-derived CDR1 and CDR2 are SGDLS and YYNGEE. There are 14 residues in the CDR3. V gave up 0 bases and J gave up 5 bases, with 12 bases separating them. The chain's CDR3 is CASSVEGGNDEQYF. For the CDR3, the DNA is TGTGCCAGCAGCGTAGAGGGTGGTAACGACGAGCAGTACTTC.

This clonotype was detected ten times or more. This sequence joins TRBV6-6 and TRBJ1-4; 7 bases agree with TRBD1. Germline values: CDR1 MNHNY, CDR2 SVGAGI (reference sequence). The length of the CDR3 is 15 residues. After removal of 5 bases from V and 10 bases from J, the junction contained 13 bases not matched to a gene. The CDR3 protein is CASSPMTGPIGKLFF. The DNA for the CDR3 is TGTGCCAGCAGTCCCATGACAGGGCCCATAGGAAAACTGTTTTTT.

About this clonotype itself: Being one base from a much bigger clone, this may be a read error. The genes are TRBV4-1 and TRBJ2-7; no definite D call. CDR1 and CDR2 from the germline V gene are MGHRA and YSYEKL. The CDR3 contains 14 residues. The V gene lost 6 bases and the J gene lost 2 bases, with 14 bases spanning the gap. The CDR3 nucleotides are TGCGCCAGCAGTCGCGGTATGGTGGCCTACGAGCAGTACTTC. It encodes CASSRGMVAYEQYF.

V gene TRBV12-3 or TRBV12-4 combines with J gene TRBJ1-2, with D unresolved. The CDR3 is made up of 14 amino acids. Trimming removed 3 bases from V and 4 bases from J, with 12 bases in between. This chain's CDR3 is CASSLGGSLYGYTF. For the CDR3, the DNA is TGTGCCAGCAGTTTGGGCGGCAGCCTCTATGGCTACACCTTC.